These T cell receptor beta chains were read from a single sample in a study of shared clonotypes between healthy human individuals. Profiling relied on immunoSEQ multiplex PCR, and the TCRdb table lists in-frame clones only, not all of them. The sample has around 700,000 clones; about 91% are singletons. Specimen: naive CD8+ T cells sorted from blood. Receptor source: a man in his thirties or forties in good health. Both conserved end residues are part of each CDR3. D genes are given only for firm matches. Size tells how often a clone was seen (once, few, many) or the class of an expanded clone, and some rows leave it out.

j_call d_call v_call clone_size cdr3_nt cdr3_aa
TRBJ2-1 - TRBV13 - TGTGCCAGCAGCTTAGTTGGCCAGACCTACAATGAGCAGTTCTTC CASSLVGQTYNEQFF
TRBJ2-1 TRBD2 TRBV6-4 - TGTGCCAGCAGTGTGGGGACTAGCGGGTGGGATGAGCAGTTCTTC CASSVGTSGWDEQFF
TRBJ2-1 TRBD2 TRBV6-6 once TGTGCCAGCAGTTACTCTAGCGGGAGCTCCTACAATGAGCAGTTCTTC CASSYSSGSSYNEQFF
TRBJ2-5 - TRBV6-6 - TGTGCCAGCAGCGCCCTAGGGGAGACCCAGTACTTC CASSALGETQYF
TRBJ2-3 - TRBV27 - TGTGCCAGCAGTAAGGACTTAGATACGCAGTATTTT CASSKDLDTQYF
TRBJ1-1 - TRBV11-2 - TGTGCCAGCAGCCCCAGGGTCAGGAGCACTGAAGCTTTCTTT CASSPRVRSTEAFF
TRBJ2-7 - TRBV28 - TGTGCCAGCAGGATATATGGAGGCTACGAGCAGTACTTC CASRIYGGYEQYF
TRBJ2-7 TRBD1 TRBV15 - TGTGCCACCAGCCTTGGACAGGGAGTTTCCTACGAGCAGTACTTC CATSLGQGVSYEQYF
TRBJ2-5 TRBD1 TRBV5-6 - TGTGCCAGCAGCTTCTCAACCGGACAGGTCCAAGAGACCCAGTACTTC CASSFSTGQVQETQYF
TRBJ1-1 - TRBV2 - TGTGCCAGAGGTTCAGGGGAGACGGGCATGAACACTGAAGCTTTCTTT CARGSGETGMNTEAFF
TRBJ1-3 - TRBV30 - TGTGCCTGGCTCCCGGTCCCGGGGTCTCTAATACACTCTGGAAACACCATATATTTT CAWLPVPGSLIHSGNTIYF
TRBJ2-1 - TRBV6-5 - TGTGCCAGCAGTTCGATTCCTAGCGATGAGCAGTTCTTC CASSSIPSDEQFF
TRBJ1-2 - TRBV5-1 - TGCGCCAGCAGGCTACTTTCAGGGGAGTCGGGTGGCTACACCTTC CASRLLSGESGGYTF
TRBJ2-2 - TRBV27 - TGTGCCAGCACCCCAATGGAGAACACCGGGGAGCTGTTTTTT CASTPMENTGELFF
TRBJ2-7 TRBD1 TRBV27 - TGTGCCAGCAGTTATGGACAGGGAGGTTCCTACGAGCAGTACTTC CASSYGQGGSYEQYF
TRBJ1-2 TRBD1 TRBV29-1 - TGCAGCGTAGACAGGGGCTATGGCTACACCTTC CSVDRGYGYTF
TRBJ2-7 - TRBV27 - TGTGCCAGCAGTGGGGGACCCCCCTACGAGCAGTACTTC CASSGGPPYEQYF
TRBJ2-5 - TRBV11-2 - TGTGCCAGCAGCTTGGGGTCATTTCCTGGGTTTCCATACCAAGAGACCCAGTACTTC CASSLGSFPGFPYQETQYF
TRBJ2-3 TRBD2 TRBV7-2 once TGTGCCAGCAGCCGAATCGGACTAGCGGATGCAGATACGCAGTATTTT CASSRIGLADADTQYF
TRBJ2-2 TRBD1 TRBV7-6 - TGTGCCAGCAGCTTAGGAGCCAGGGGGTCAGGGAGCACCGGGGAGCTGTTTTTT CASSLGARGSGSTGELFF
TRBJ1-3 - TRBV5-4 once TGTGCCAGCAGCCCGGGCGGTGGAAACACCATATATTTT CASSPGGGNTIYF
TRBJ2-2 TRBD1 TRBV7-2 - TGTGCCAGCAGCTTACGCCCAGGGGGCCTGAACACCGGGGAGCTGTTTTTT CASSLRPGGLNTGELFF
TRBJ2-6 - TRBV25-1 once TGTGCCAGCAGTGAACCACGGACCGGCTCTGGGGCCAACGTCCTGACTTTC CASSEPRTGSGANVLTF